A selection of T cell receptor beta chains follows, all from one sample in a study of low-dose radiotherapy and immunotherapy resistance in tumors. MiXCR, applied by TCRdb to the reads, yields one record per CDR3 protein. The sample consists of fewer than 110,000 distinct CDR3 sequences, around 21% of them appearing once. The sample consisted of PBMCs, taken after low-dose radiotherapy plus immunotherapy. All receptors derive from a male donor with prostate cancer. CDR3s include the opening cysteine and the closing phenylalanine or tryptophan. D genes are given only for firm matches. Clone size is not always given. Where it is, it says once, few, many or a class for expanded clones.

v_call,d_call,j_call,clone_size,cdr3_aa,cdr3_nt
TRBV27,-,TRBJ2-7,many,CASRPGGGQAYYEQYF,TGTGCCAGCAGACCGGGGGGAGGACAGGCTTACTACGAGCAGTACTTC
TRBV19,TRBD2,TRBJ2-7,many,CASTPGLASNEQYF,TGTGCCAGTACCCCGGGACTAGCGAGCAACGAGCAGTACTTC
TRBV12-3/TRBV12-4,-,TRBJ2-7,many,CASSLDNSYEQYF,TGTGCCAGCAGTCTCGACAACTCCTACGAGCAGTACTTC
TRBV3-1,-,TRBJ1-2,many,CASSPQTLRYGYTF,TGTGCCAGCAGCCCCCAGACTCTACGCTATGGCTACACCTTC
TRBV15,-,TRBJ2-1,many,CATSRSPTGNEQFF,TGTGCCACCAGCAGATCCCCGACAGGCAATGAGCAGTTCTTC
TRBV4-1,TRBD2,TRBJ2-7,many,CASSQGSSGGSYEQYF,TGCGCCAGCAGCCAAGGTTCTAGCGGGGGATCCTACGAGCAGTACTTC
TRBV28,-,TRBJ1-2,-,CASSFSRADGYTF,TGTGCCAGCAGTTTTTCCAGGGCGGATGGCTACACCTTC
TRBV6-2/TRBV6-3,-,TRBJ1-5,few,CASSSVSYQPQHF,TGTGCCAGCAGTTCGGTCAGTTATCAGCCCCAGCATTTT
TRBV28,-,TRBJ1-5,-,CASNLWAGANQPQHF,TGTGCCAGCAACCTTTGGGCAGGGGCCAATCAGCCCCAGCATTTT
TRBV2,TRBD2,TRBJ2-3,many,CASRSGGITDTQYF,TGTGCCAGCAGGAGCGGGGGGATTACAGATACGCAGTATTTT
TRBV20-1,-,TRBJ2-7,many,CSARRSFSNYEQYF,TGCAGTGCACGGCGCTCCTTTTCAAACTACGAGCAGTACTTC
TRBV5-8,-,TRBJ2-7,-,CASSPSLQTYEQYF,TGTGCCAGCAGCCCCAGCCTGCAGACCTACGAGCAGTACTTC
TRBV3-1,-,TRBJ2-1,many,CASSQLPHDNEQFF,TGTGCCAGCAGCCAACTCCCACATGACAATGAGCAGTTCTTC
TRBV5-8,-,TRBJ1-1,many,CASSLELNTEAFF,TGTGCCAGCAGCTTGGAGCTCAACACTGAAGCTTTCTTT
TRBV11-2,-,TRBJ1-4,many,CASSLRTGLLAGELFF,TGTGCCAGCAGCTTAAGGACCGGACTCCTGGCGGGGGAACTGTTTTTT
TRBV7-2,-,TRBJ2-5,many,CASSSQAATQETQYF,TGTGCCAGCAGCTCTCAAGCGGCCACCCAGGAGACCCAGTACTTC
TRBV9,-,TRBJ1-3,few,CASSADPRGVRNTIYF,TGTGCCAGCAGCGCCGACCCAAGGGGGGTTCGGAACACCATATATTTT